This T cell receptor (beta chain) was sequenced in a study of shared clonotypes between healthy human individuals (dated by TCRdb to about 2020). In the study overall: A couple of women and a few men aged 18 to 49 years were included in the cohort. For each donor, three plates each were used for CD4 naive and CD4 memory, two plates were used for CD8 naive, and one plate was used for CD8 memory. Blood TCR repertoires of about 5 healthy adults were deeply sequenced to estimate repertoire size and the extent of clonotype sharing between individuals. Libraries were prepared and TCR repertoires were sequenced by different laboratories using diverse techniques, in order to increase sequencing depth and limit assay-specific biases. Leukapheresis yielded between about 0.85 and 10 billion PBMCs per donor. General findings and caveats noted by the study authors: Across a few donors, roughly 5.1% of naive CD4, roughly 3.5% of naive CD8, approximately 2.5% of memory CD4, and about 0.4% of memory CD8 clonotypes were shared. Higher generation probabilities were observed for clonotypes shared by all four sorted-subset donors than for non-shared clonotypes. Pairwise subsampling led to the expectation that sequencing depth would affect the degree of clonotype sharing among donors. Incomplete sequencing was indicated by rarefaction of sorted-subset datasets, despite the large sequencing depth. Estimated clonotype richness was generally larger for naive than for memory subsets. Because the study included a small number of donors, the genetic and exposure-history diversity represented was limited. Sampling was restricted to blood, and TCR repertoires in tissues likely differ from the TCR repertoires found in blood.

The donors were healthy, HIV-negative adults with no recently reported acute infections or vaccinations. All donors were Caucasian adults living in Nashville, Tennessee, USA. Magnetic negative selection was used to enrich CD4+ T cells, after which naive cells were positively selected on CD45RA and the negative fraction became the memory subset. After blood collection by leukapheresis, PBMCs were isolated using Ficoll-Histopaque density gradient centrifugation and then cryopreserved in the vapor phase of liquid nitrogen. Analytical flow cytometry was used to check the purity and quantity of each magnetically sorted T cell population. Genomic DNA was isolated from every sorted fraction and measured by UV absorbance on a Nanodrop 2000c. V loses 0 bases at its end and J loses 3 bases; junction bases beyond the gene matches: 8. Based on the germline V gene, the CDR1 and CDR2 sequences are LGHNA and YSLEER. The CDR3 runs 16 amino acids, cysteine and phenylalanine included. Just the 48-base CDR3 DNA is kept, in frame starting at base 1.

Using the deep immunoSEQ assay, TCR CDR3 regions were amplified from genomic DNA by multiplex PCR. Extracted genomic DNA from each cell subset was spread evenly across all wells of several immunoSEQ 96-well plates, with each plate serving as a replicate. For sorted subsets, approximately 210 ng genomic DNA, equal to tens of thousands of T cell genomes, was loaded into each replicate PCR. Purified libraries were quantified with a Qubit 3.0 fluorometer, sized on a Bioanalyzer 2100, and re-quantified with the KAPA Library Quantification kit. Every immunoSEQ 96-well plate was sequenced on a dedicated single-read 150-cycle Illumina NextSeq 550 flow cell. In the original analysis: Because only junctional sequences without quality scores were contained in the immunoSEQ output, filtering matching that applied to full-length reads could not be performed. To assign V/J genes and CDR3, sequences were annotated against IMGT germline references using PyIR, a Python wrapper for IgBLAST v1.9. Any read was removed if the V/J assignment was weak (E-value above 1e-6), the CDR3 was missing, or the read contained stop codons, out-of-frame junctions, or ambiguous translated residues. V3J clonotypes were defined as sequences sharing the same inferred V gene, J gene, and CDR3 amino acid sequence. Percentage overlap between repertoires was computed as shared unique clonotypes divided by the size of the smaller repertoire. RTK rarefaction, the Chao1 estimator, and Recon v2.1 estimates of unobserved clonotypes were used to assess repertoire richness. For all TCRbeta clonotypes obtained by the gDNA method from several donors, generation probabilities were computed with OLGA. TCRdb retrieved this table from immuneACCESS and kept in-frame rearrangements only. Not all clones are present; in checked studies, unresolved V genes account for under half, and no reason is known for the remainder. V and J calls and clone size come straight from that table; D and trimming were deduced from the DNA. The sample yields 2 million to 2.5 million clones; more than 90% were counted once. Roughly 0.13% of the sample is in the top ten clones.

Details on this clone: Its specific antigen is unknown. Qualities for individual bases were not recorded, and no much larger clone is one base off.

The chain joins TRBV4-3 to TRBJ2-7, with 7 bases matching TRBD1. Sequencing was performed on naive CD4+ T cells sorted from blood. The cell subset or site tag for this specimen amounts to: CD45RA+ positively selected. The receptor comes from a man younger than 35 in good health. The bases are TGCGCCAGCAGCCAAGATAGGGGCAGGGGGAACTACGAGCAGTACTTC. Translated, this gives CASSQDRGRGNYEQYF.